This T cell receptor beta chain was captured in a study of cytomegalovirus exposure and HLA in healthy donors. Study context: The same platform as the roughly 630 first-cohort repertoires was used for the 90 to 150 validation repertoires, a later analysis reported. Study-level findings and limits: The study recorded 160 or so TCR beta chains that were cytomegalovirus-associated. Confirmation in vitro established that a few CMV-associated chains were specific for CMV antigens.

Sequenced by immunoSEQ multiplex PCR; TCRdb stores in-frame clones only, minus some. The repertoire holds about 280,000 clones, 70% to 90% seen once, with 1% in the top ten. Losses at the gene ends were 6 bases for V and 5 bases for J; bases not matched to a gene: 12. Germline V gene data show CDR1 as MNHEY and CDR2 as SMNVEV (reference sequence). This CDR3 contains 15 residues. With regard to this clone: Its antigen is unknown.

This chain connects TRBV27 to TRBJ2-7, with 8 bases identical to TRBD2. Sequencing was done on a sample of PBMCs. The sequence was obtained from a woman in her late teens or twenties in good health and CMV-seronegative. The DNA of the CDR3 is TGTGCCAGCAGGGAGATCGGGAGGGTATTTGACGAGCAGTACTTC. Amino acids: CASREIGRVFDEQYF.